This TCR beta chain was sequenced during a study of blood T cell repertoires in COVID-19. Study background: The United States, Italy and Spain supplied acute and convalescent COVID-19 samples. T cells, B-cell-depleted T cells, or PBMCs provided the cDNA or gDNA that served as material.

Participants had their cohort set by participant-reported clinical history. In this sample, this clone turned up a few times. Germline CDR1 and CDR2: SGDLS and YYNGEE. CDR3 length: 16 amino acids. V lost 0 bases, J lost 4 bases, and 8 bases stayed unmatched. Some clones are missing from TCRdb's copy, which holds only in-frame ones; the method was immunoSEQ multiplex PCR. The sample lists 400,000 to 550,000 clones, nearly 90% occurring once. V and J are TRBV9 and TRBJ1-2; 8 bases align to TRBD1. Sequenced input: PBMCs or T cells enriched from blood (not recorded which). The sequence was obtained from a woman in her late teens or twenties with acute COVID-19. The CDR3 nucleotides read TGTGCCAGCAGCGTAGCCCCTGCAGGGGGCGGCTATGGCTACACCTTC. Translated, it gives CASSVAPAGGGYGYTF.